This T cell receptor beta chain was recorded in a study of cytomegalovirus exposure and HLA in healthy donors. For the study at large: Prior work identified 100 million to 130 million unique TCR beta sequences in roughly 190 million T cells.

General study findings and limits: Clonal expansion, a later analysis showed, was greater in HLA-associated TCR beta chains than in equally common others. A later analysis linked a missense DCLRE1C variant to TCR beta V- and J-gene trimming.

The CDR3 is 15 residues long. The germline V gene encodes CDR1 SGHTA and CDR2 FQGTGA. Trimming stripped 4 bases from V and 3 bases from J, with 16 bases between. A remark on this clone: Its antigen is unidentified.

A multiplex PCR was run with 60 Vbeta primers and 13 Jbeta primers. Clones were read by immunoSEQ multiplex PCR, and TCRdb kept only the in-frame ones, dropping some. The sample comprises roughly 100,000 clones, 79% of which are singletons, and over 4% rests with the top ten. This chain uses TRBV7-3 with TRBJ2-7, with D maybe TRBD1 (6 bases). The sequencing input was PBMCs. This TCR was sampled from a man aged 45 to 65 in good health and CMV-seropositive. The CDR3 region is CASSWRSGQLYEQYF. The CDR3 nucleotides read TGTGCCAGCAGCTGGCGATCGGGACAACTCTACGAGCAGTACTTC. The full variable domain, its missing parts supplied by reference TRBV7-3 and TRBJ2-7, is GAGVSQTPSNKVTEKGKYVELRCDPISGHTALYWYRQSLGQGPEFLIYFQGTGAADDSGLPNDRFFAVRPEGSVSTLKIQRTERGDSAVYLCASSWRSGQLYEQYFGPGTRLTVT.